The present T cell receptor beta chain was sequenced within a study of cytomegalovirus exposure and HLA in healthy donors. Remarks on this clone: What it recognizes is unknown.

The donors comprised healthy bone marrow donors. It was with 60 Vbeta and 13 Jbeta primers that the PCR ran. Profiling relied on immunoSEQ multiplex PCR, and the TCRdb table lists in-frame clones only, not all of them. The data show some 170,000 clones, over 60% seen once. The V gene lost 6 bases and the J gene lost 1 base, with 9 bases spanning the gap. CDR3 length: 13 amino acids. Germline CDR1 is MRHNA and CDR2 is SNTAGT. Study-level results: Near-uniform donor sequencing depth was presumed by presence/absence analyses. Rare TCR sequences dominated, though some public TCRs recurred in many donors. Earlier findings revealed that most TCR beta V segments proved productive either about 90% or about 30% of the time.

Material for sequencing was PBMCs. The sequence was obtained from a man aged 40-49 years in good health and CMV-seropositive. The genes are TRBV6-4 and TRBJ2-5; D is possibly TRBD1 (5 bases). CDR3 DNA: TGTGCCAGCAGGCACAGGTCCCAAGAGACCCAGTACTTC. It translates to CASRHRSQETQYF.